Listed below are T cell receptor beta chains from one sample, sequenced in a study of blood T cell repertoires in COVID-19. Using immunoSEQ multiplex PCR, the repertoire was profiled, and TCRdb retains in-frame clones only, with some absent. The sample includes some 120,000 clones, 80% to 90% of them seen just once. The sequencing input was peripheral blood. These receptors came from a human donor in a cohort sampled during active COVID-19. Each CDR3 is given with its conserved first and last residue. The D gene is left open where the match is weak. Expanded clones are given a class, and other clones once, few, many or no size at all.

length: 13
D: -
J: TRBJ1-2
size: -
V: TRBV6-6
DNA: TGTGCCAGCAGCCCAACAGGGATTCCCGGCTACACCTTC
CDR3: CASSPTGIPGYTF

length: 15
D: -
J: TRBJ2-7
size: once
V: TRBV30
DNA: TGTGCCTGGAGTGTAGGGGGGACTTCAGGGGGCGAGCAGTACTTC
CDR3: CAWSVGGTSGGEQYF

length: 13
D: TRBD2
J: TRBJ2-5
size: few
V: TRBV6-5
DNA: TGTGCCAGCGGGGGACTAGCGGAAGAGACCCAGTACTTC
CDR3: CASGGLAEETQYF

length: 13
D: -
J: TRBJ2-5
size: -
V: TRBV7-8
DNA: TGTGCCAGCAGCGCGTACAGGGATGAGACCCAGTACTTC
CDR3: CASSAYRDETQYF

length: 16
D: TRBD1
J: TRBJ1-5
size: -
V: TRBV6-2/TRBV6-3
DNA: TGTGCCAGCAGTTATACCGGGACAGGGGGAAATCAGCCCCAGCATTTT
CDR3: CASSYTGTGGNQPQHF

length: 14
D: -
J: TRBJ1-3
size: -
V: TRBV28
DNA: TGTGCCAGCATTCAGACAGGCTCTGGAAACACCATATATTTT
CDR3: CASIQTGSGNTIYF

length: 13
D: -
J: TRBJ1-6
size: -
V: TRBV19
DNA: TGTGCCAGTATGTCCGCCGGAGGAGCGCCCCTCCACTTT
CDR3: CASMSAGGAPLHF

length: 15
D: -
J: TRBJ2-6
size: -
V: TRBV6-5
DNA: TGTGCCAGCAGCAGATTCGCCCCTGGGGCCAACGTCCTGACTTTC
CDR3: CASSRFAPGANVLTF

length: 18
D: TRBD2
J: TRBJ2-7
size: -
V: TRBV4-1
DNA: TGCGCCAGCAGCCAAGCCGGGACTAGCGGGGTGGGCCGCTACGAGCAGTACTTC
CDR3: CASSQAGTSGVGRYEQYF

length: 13
D: -
J: TRBJ1-5
size: -
V: TRBV19
DNA: TGTGCCAGTAGTATTAACAACAATCAGCCCCAGCATTTT
CDR3: CASSINNNQPQHF

length: 20
D: -
J: TRBJ1-6
size: once
V: TRBV6-1
DNA: TGTGCCAGCAGTGATCCCCCGGGCTACGGAGGGGACCCCTATAATTCACCCCTCCACTTT
CDR3: CASSDPPGYGGDPYNSPLHF

length: 15
D: -
J: TRBJ2-1
size: -
V: TRBV5-1
DNA: TGCGCCAGCAGCTTGGCGGCGAGCCCTCGGGATGAGCAGTTCTTC
CDR3: CASSLAASPRDEQFF

length: 11
D: -
J: TRBJ2-7
size: -
V: TRBV20-1
DNA: TGCAGTGCGGGGCAGTCCTACGAGCAGTACTTC
CDR3: CSAGQSYEQYF

length: 13
D: -
J: TRBJ2-1
size: -
V: TRBV12-3/TRBV12-4
DNA: TGTGCCAGCAGTACCAGGGCCGGTCGCGAGCAGTTCTTC
CDR3: CASSTRAGREQFF

length: 13
D: -
J: TRBJ2-4
size: -
V: TRBV6-5
DNA: TGTGCCAGCATCACAGGGAACAAAAACATTCAGTACTTC
CDR3: CASITGNKNIQYF

length: 14
D: -
J: TRBJ1-1
size: -
V: TRBV6-6
DNA: TGTGCCAGCAGTTACTCGGGGCAGGGGTTCGGGGCTTTCTTT
CDR3: CASSYSGQGFGAFF

length: 13
D: TRBD1
J: TRBJ1-3
size: -
V: TRBV10-3
DNA: TGTGCCATCAGTAGACAGGGGGCGGACACCATATATTTT
CDR3: CAISRQGADTIYF

length: 15
D: TRBD1
J: TRBJ2-3
size: -
V: TRBV11-3
DNA: TGTGCCAGCAGCCCTCGACAGGGGGCAACAGATACGCAGTATTTT
CDR3: CASSPRQGATDTQYF

length: 16
D: -
J: TRBJ2-2
size: few
V: TRBV19
DNA: TGTGCCAGTAGTATACTGGGGGCGGCGAACACCGGGGAGCTGTTTTTT
CDR3: CASSILGAANTGELFF

length: 19
D: TRBD2
J: TRBJ2-1
size: -
V: TRBV10-2
DNA: TGCGCCAGCAGTGGGCGAGCGGGGGGGCGGTCGGAATTTGGGAATGAGCAGTTCTTC
CDR3: CASSGRAGGRSEFGNEQFF

length: 14
D: -
J: TRBJ1-6
size: -
V: TRBV4-2
DNA: TGTGCCAGCAGCTGGACGGGAGGTAATTCACCCCTCCACTTT
CDR3: CASSWTGGNSPLHF

length: 17
D: TRBD2
J: TRBJ2-4
size: -
V: TRBV3-1/TRBV3-2
DNA: TGTGCCAGCAGCCAATCAACTAGCGGGGGGATTGAAAACATTCAGTACTTC
CDR3: CASSQSTSGGIENIQYF

length: 18
D: TRBD1
J: TRBJ1-1
size: -
V: TRBV5-3
DNA: TGTGCCAGAAGCGCTGGAAGAGGGACAGGGGGCTGTGAAACTGAAGCTTTCTTT
CDR3: CARSAGRGTGGCETEAFF

length: 14
D: TRBD2
J: TRBJ2-7
size: -
V: TRBV7-8
DNA: TGTGCCAGCAGCCGCGCGGGGGGTTCTTACGAGCAGTACTTC
CDR3: CASSRAGGSYEQYF

length: 14
D: -
J: TRBJ1-3
size: once
V: TRBV12-5
DNA: TGTGCTAGTGGTTTGACAAACTCTGGAAACACCATATATTTT
CDR3: CASGLTNSGNTIYF

length: 16
D: -
J: TRBJ1-1
size: once
V: TRBV5-1
DNA: TGCGCCAGCAGCCCCCAGGGGCGGGGGTGGCACACTGAAGCTTTCTTT
CDR3: CASSPQGRGWHTEAFF

length: 13
D: -
J: TRBJ1-5
size: -
V: TRBV12-3/TRBV12-4
DNA: TGTGCCAGCAGGCTAAACTTTTATCAGCCCCAGCATTTT
CDR3: CASRLNFYQPQHF

length: 16
D: -
J: TRBJ1-6
size: -
V: TRBV9
DNA: TGTGCCAGCAGCGTAGAAAAGGGGAAAAATAATTCACCCCTCCACTTT
CDR3: CASSVEKGKNNSPLHF

length: 13
D: TRBD2
J: TRBJ2-1
size: -
V: TRBV11-2
DNA: TGTGCCAGCAGCCCGACCGGGAGGGGAAGGCAGTTCTTC
CDR3: CASSPTGRGRQFF

length: 14
D: TRBD1
J: TRBJ1-4
size: -
V: TRBV7-9
DNA: TGTGCCAGCAGCTTGGACAGGGCCGATGAAAAACTGTTTTTT
CDR3: CASSLDRADEKLFF

length: 15
D: TRBD1
J: TRBJ1-1
size: -
V: TRBV6-5
DNA: TGTGCCAGCAGCGTAGACAGGGGGCTGGTAACTGAAGCTTTCTTT
CDR3: CASSVDRGLVTEAFF

length: 13
D: -
J: TRBJ2-5
size: -
V: TRBV3-1/TRBV3-2
DNA: TGTGCCAGCAGCCAAGGTTACGGGGAGACCCAGTACTTC
CDR3: CASSQGYGETQYF

length: 14
D: -
J: TRBJ1-1
size: -
V: TRBV18
DNA: TGTGCCAGCTCACCTCAGGGGAATGGGGCTGAAGCTTTCTTT
CDR3: CASSPQGNGAEAFF

length: 15
D: -
J: TRBJ2-1
size: -
V: TRBV7-9
DNA: TGTGCCAGCAGCTTAATGGCAACTAGCTCAAAGCCCCAGTTCTTC
CDR3: CASSLMATSSKPQFF

length: 15
D: -
J: TRBJ2-7
size: -
V: TRBV6-2/TRBV6-3
DNA: TGTGCCAGCAGTCGACCGGGAGCCGGGAGCTACGAGCAGTACTTC
CDR3: CASSRPGAGSYEQYF

length: 16
D: -
J: TRBJ2-3
size: -
V: TRBV28
DNA: TGTGCCAGCAGTCTCAGGGCCCGCGCCCGCACAGATACGCAGTATTTT
CDR3: CASSLRARARTDTQYF

length: 15
D: -
J: TRBJ2-7
size: few
V: TRBV19
DNA: TGTGCCAGTAGTATTAGCGCCGCAATCAACTACGAGCAGTACTTC
CDR3: CASSISAAINYEQYF

length: 11
D: -
J: TRBJ2-7
size: -
V: TRBV6-5
DNA: TGTGCCAGCAGGCGAACCCACGAGCAGTACTTC
CDR3: CASRRTHEQYF

length: 12
D: -
J: TRBJ2-5
size: -
V: TRBV30
DNA: TGTGCCTGGATTGACTATCAAGAGACCCAGTACTTC
CDR3: CAWIDYQETQYF

length: 14
D: TRBD2
J: TRBJ2-7
size: -
V: TRBV29-1
DNA: TGCAGCGTTGATAGCGGGGTGGGGCTCCCCGAGCAGTACTTC
CDR3: CSVDSGVGLPEQYF

length: 15
D: TRBD1
J: TRBJ1-1
size: -
V: TRBV5-4
DNA: TGTGCCAGCAGGCCAGGACAGGGGGCAAATCGGGAAGCTTTCTTT
CDR3: CASRPGQGANREAFF

length: 16
D: TRBD1
J: TRBJ1-1
size: -
V: TRBV7-9
DNA: TGTGCCAGCAGCTTAGGACGCGCGGGACAGGGGAAGAGAGCTTTCTTT
CDR3: CASSLGRAGQGKRAFF

length: 14
D: TRBD1
J: TRBJ1-6
size: once
V: TRBV6-6
DNA: TGTGCCAGCACCGCACAGGGGGCAAATTCACCCCTCCACTTT
CDR3: CASTAQGANSPLHF

length: 16
D: TRBD1
J: TRBJ1-1
size: -
V: TRBV5-5
DNA: TGTGCCAGCACCCCTGGACAGGGGCTCATGAACACTGAAGCTTTCTTT
CDR3: CASTPGQGLMNTEAFF

length: 13
D: TRBD1
J: TRBJ1-4
size: -
V: TRBV6-2/TRBV6-3
DNA: TGTGCCAGCAGTGGGACAGCTAATGAAAAACTGTTTTTT
CDR3: CASSGTANEKLFF

length: 18
D: -
J: TRBJ2-7
size: -
V: TRBV7-9
DNA: TGTGCCAGCAGCAACCCTGAAATAGGGACTGGAGCTACCCTCGAGCAGTACTTC
CDR3: CASSNPEIGTGATLEQYF

length: 13
D: -
J: TRBJ1-1
size: -
V: TRBV6-5
DNA: TGTGCCAGCAGTTACGGAGGAAGGGGGAGTGCTTTCTTT
CDR3: CASSYGGRGSAFF

length: 15
D: -
J: TRBJ1-1
size: -
V: TRBV3-1/TRBV3-2
DNA: TGTGCCAGCAGCCAGGAGGGCATCATGAACACTGAAGCTTTCTTT
CDR3: CASSQEGIMNTEAFF

length: 15
D: -
J: TRBJ1-6
size: -
V: TRBV6-6
DNA: TGTGCCAGCAGTTACAGGGGCGGGGGGAATTCACCCCTCCACTTT
CDR3: CASSYRGGGNSPLHF

length: 13
D: -
J: TRBJ2-5
size: -
V: TRBV5-1
DNA: TGCGCCAGCAGCTTGGGAAGGGGAGAGACCCAGTACTTC
CDR3: CASSLGRGETQYF

length: 14
D: -
J: TRBJ1-2
size: once
V: TRBV5-8
DNA: TGTGCCAGCAGCTTGGGGAGGACAGTCAGTCGGACCCTCTTC
CDR3: CASSLGRTVSRTLF

length: 15
D: TRBD2
J: TRBJ2-7
size: few
V: TRBV14
DNA: TGTGCCAGCAGCCAAGTCGTACTAGCGGGGGACGAGCAGTACTTC
CDR3: CASSQVVLAGDEQYF

length: 15
D: -
J: TRBJ1-1
size: -
V: TRBV5-1
DNA: TGCGCCAGCAGCTTGGGGACAGTCCCGGACACTGAAGCTTTCTTT
CDR3: CASSLGTVPDTEAFF

length: 18
D: TRBD2
J: TRBJ2-2
size: -
V: TRBV19
DNA: TGTGCCAGTAGTATAGATAAGCGGGGGGGCGTTGGGGCCGGGGAGCTGTTTTTT
CDR3: CASSIDKRGGVGAGELFF

length: 11
D: -
J: TRBJ1-2
size: many
V: TRBV11-2
DNA: TGTGCCAGCAGCCTTATTTATGGCTACACCTTC
CDR3: CASSLIYGYTF

length: 14
D: -
J: TRBJ2-6
size: -
V: TRBV5-8
DNA: TGTGCCAGCAGCTTCAGGGTCGGGGCCAACGTCCTGACTTTC
CDR3: CASSFRVGANVLTF

length: 16
D: TRBD2
J: TRBJ2-5
size: -
V: TRBV4-1
DNA: TGCGCCAGCAGCCTAACTAGCGGGGTAATGCAAGAGACCCAGTACTTC
CDR3: CASSLTSGVMQETQYF

length: 14
D: -
J: TRBJ1-1
size: -
V: TRBV7-9
DNA: TGTGCCAGCAGCTTAGGGGGCACGGACACTGAAGCTTTCTTT
CDR3: CASSLGGTDTEAFF

length: 12
D: TRBD2
J: TRBJ2-1
size: -
V: TRBV13
DNA: TGTGCCAGCAGCTTAACGGGAGGTGAGCAGTTCTTC
CDR3: CASSLTGGEQFF